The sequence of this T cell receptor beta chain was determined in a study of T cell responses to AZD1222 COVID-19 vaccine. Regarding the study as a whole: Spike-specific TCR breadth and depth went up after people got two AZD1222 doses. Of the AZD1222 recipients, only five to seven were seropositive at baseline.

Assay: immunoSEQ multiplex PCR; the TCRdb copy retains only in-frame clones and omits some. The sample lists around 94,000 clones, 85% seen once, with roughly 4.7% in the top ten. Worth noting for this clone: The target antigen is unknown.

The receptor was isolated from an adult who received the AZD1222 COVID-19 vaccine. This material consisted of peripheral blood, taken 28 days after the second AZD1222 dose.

The chain's CDR3 is CASSIQGTYNSPLHF. Written as DNA, the CDR3 is TGTGCCAGTAGTATTCAGGGAACCTATAATTCACCCCTCCACTTT. The chain employs TRBV19 and TRBJ1-6; D perhaps matches TRBD1 (5 bases). CDR3 size: 15 residues. V was clipped by 3 bases and J by 2 bases, with 8 bases between them. Germline V CDR1 and CDR2: LNHDA, SQIVND (reference sequence).